These 2 T cell receptor beta chains were all obtained from the same sample, sequenced in a study of blood T cell repertoires in COVID-19. Using immunoSEQ multiplex PCR, the repertoire was profiled, and TCRdb retains in-frame clones only, with some absent. The data contain hundreds of thousands of clones, 85% to 90% of them singletons. The sample comprised peripheral blood. These receptors came from a woman in her 30s with acute or convalescent COVID-19.

J is TRBJ2-7 and V is TRBV27; 8 nucleotides agree with TRBD1. The CDR3 has 17 amino acids. The germline V gene has CDR1 MNHEY and CDR2 SMNVEV (reference sequence). Unmatched junction bases numbered 15, after V lost 6 bases and J lost 2 bases. CDR3 nucleotide sequence: TGTGCCAGCAGGACCCTTGGAGGGACAGGCGATACCTACGAGCAGTACTTC. This translates into CASRTLGGTGDTYEQYF.

J is TRBJ2-1 and V is TRBV4-1; the match to TRBD2 covers 13 bases. The CDR3 is made up of 18 amino acids. Trimming cost V 0 bases and J 7 bases; bases outside gene matches: 9. The germline V gene has CDR1 MGHRA and CDR2 YSYEKL. The CDR3 region has the DNA TGCGCCAGCAGCCAAGAGCCTCCCGGGACTAGCGGGGTAAATGAGCAGTTCTTC. Amino acids: CASSQEPPGTSGVNEQFF.